This T cell receptor (beta chain) was obtained from a study of T cells after yellow fever vaccination (dated by TCRdb to about 2019). Concerning the study at large: The SMART-Seq v4 Ultra Low Input RNA kit was used to prepare libraries from fractions with low cell numbers. Bulk PBMC replicates and cell subsets were isolated from blood drawn at multiple timepoints before and after both primary and secondary immunization. The cohort comprised two healthy male donors, one aged 18 to 29 and one aged 30 to 40 years. To track T-cell clones before and after primary and booster YFV17D yellow fever vaccination, bulk TCR alpha and beta repertoires were sequenced longitudinally. The research as a whole found: A small fraction of clonotypes appeared in both the CD4 and CD8 compartments, likely as a result of convergent recombination. Most clones expanded after primary vaccination (approximately 96% of CD4 and roughly 90% of CD8) were re-detected after the booster, suggesting that broad memory maintenance occurred. Compared with the primary T-cell response, the secondary T-cell response was weaker but faster, peaking on day 5 rather than day 15. Only a couple of donors were included in the study, so the extent to which the findings can be generalized is limited. Computational filtering was needed because FACS-sorted repertoires could contain abundant contaminating clonotypes from the bulk population.

What this sample's treatment or condition label stands for: live attenuated yellow fever vaccine strain. PBMCs were isolated from peripheral blood using a standard Ficoll-Paque protocol. Dynabeads CD4 and CD8 positive selection kits were used to isolate the CD4 and CD8 T-cell fractions. TriZol was used to extract RNA from bulk PBMCs, from CD4 and CD8 fractions, and from dextramer-positive and dextramer-negative fractions. To note about this clonotype: Its recognized antigen is unknown. The sample holds no much larger clone one base away, and base qualities are not on file.

V and J are truncated by 3 bases and 6 bases respectively, leaving an intervening sequence of 17 bases. CDR1 and CDR2 are drawn from the germline V gene (reference sequence): GTSNPN, SVGIG. The CDR3 goes from the cysteine to the phenylalanine over 15 residues. Just the 45-base CDR3 DNA is kept, in frame starting at base 1. The data were produced on an Illumina NovaSeq 6000. TCR cDNA was synthesized by 5'RACE template switching, which introduced a universal primer site and unique molecular identifiers. cDNA synthesis was primed from both the TCR alpha and TCR beta constant segments. Library amplification used two PCR steps, and the second PCR step added sample barcodes and sequencing adapters. Sequencing of libraries was performed on Illumina HiSeq 2500 (2x100 bp) or NovaSeq (2x150 bp). The study's processing was this. MIGEC handled demultiplexing of reads and collapsing into UMI consensus sequences, while MiXCR performed V(D)J alignment. Using edgeR on replicate PBMC samples, clonotypes were called vaccine-responding if FDR was below 0.01 and the log2 fold change was above 5 up to day 15. Bulk clonotypes were assigned CD4 or CD8 identity according to which sequenced CD4 or CD8 repertoire held them at higher abundance. Using fastp at Q25 and MiXCR, TCRdb reprocessed the public reads and kept productive beta chains. Rows are unified per CDR3 protein, each entry keeping the most common DNA and genes. TCRdb, not the authors, supplied the V and J calls. The sample yields hundreds of thousands of distinct CDR3 sequences; 5.2% were counted once. The ten largest clones add up to roughly 3.3% of the sample.

Recombination connected TRBV30 to TRBJ2-2, and the D gene may be TRBD1, 6 bases matching. The receptor's source is a young man who received the YFV17D yellow fever vaccine. The specimen comprised CD4+ T cells sorted from PBMCs, sampled on the day of the yellow fever booster vaccination. The CDR3 here reads CAWRILGAGAGELFF. The DNA sequence reads TGTGCCTGGAGGATCTTGGGGGCTGGCGCCGGGGAGCTGTTTTTT. With the rest looked up from the reference TRBV30 and TRBJ2-2 genes rather than sequenced, the full variable domain is SQTIHQWPATLVQPVGSPLSLECTVEGTSNPNLYWYRQAAGRGLQLLFYSVGIGQISSEVPQNLSASRPQDRQFILSSKKLLLSDSGFYLCAWRILGAGAGELFFGEGSRLTVL.